Included here is one T cell receptor (beta chain) sequence, with context. The data stem from a study of blood T cell repertoires in COVID-19. The protocol was immunoSEQ multiplex PCR, while the TCRdb copy is restricted to in-frame clones and leaves out a portion. The sample gives approximately 150,000 clones, 80% to 85% of which show up once; roughly a tenth is in the top ten. Trimming removed 4 bases at V and 0 bases at J, with 7 bases between. The CDR3 totals 15 residues. Germline V lookup: CDR1 MNHEY, CDR2 SVGAGI. The sequence came from a man between 65 and 85 years old with active or convalescent COVID-19. The chain joins TRBV6-5 to TRBJ1-6; D is unresolved. Sequenced input: peripheral blood. The CDR3 is CASSSLISYNSPLHF. The CDR3 nucleotides read TGTGCCAGCAGTTCCCTAATCTCCTATAATTCACCCCTCCACTTT.